This T cell receptor (beta chain) was captured in a study of shared clonotypes between healthy human individuals. Study-level background: The donors, two women and three men, were aged 18 to 49.

Naivety among CD8 cells was defined by CD45RO negativity and positive CCR7 selection, thereby excluding terminally differentiated effector memory CD45RA+ cells. CDR3 length: 17 amino acids. After removal of 7 bases from V and 6 bases from J, the junction contained 12 bases not matched to a gene. The germline V gene has CDR1 SGDLS and CDR2 YYNGEE. For each subset, genomic DNA was distributed in equal portions over several immunoSEQ plates. Repertoires were generated with immunoSEQ multiplex PCR, while TCRdb's copy carries only in-frame clones and drops some. The sample lists about 2.1 million clones; 80% to 95% were seen once.

V is TRBV9 and J is TRBJ2-1; 14 bases are shared with TRBD2. What was sequenced was naive CD8+ T cells from PBMCs. The receptor was derived from a man aged 18 to 35 in good health. Some clones in this sample may be carry-over from other donors' samples. In nucleotides, the CDR3 is TGTGCCAGCGTCGGGACTAGCGGGAGTTCTGGGTTCAATGAGCAGTTCTTC. Translating gives CASVGTSGSSGFNEQFF.